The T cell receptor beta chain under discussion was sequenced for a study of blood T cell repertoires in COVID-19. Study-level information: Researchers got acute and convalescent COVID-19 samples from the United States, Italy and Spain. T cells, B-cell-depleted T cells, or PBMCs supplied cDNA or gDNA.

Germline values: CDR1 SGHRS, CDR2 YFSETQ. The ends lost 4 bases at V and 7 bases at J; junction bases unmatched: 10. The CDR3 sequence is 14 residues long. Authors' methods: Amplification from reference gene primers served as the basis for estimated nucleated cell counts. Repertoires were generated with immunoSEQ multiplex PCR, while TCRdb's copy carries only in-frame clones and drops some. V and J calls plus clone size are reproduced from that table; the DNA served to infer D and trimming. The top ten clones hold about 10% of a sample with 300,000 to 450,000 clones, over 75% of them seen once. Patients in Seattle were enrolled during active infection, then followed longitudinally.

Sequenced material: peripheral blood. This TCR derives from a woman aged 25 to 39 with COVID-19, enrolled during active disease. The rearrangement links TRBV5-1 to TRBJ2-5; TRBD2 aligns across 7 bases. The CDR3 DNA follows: TGCGCCAGCAGCCGCGAGAGCCCGGGGGGGACCCAGTACTTC. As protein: CASSRESPGGTQYF.